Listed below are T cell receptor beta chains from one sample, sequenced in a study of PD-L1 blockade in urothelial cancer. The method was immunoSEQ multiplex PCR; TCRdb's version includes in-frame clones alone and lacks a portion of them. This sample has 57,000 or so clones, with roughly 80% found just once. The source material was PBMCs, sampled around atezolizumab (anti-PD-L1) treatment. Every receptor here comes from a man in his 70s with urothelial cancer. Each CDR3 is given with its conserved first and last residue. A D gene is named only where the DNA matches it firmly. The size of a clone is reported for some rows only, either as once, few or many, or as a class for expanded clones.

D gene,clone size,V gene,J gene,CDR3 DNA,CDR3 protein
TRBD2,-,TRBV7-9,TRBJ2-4,TGTGCCAGCAGCTTAGGGGGGGGGAGAGACATTCAGTACTTC,CASSLGGGRDIQYF
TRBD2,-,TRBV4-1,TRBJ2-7,TGCGCCAGCAGCCAAGTAGTTGTAGAGAGGGCTAGCGGGAGTTACGAGCAGTACTTC,CASSQVVVERASGSYEQYF
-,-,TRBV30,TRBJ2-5,TGTGCCTGGCAGGGTACAAGGGGAGGAGAGACCCAGTACTTC,CAWQGTRGGETQYF
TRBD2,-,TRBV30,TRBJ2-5,TGTGCCTGGAGTGGCGTAGCGGGAGTTGGGGAGACCCAGTACTTC,CAWSGVAGVGETQYF
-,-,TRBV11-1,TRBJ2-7,TGTGCCAGCAGCTCCAACCGGCTTCGGGGTAGTGGGTACGAGCAGTACTTC,CASSSNRLRGSGYEQYF
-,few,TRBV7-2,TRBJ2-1,TGTGCCAGCAGCTTACTAGTTTCGGTCCGCTCGTACAATGAGCAGTTCTTC,CASSLLVSVRSYNEQFF
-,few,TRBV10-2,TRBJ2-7,TGCGCCAGCAGTGCCAGCGCCTCCTACGAGCAGTACTTC,CASSASASYEQYF
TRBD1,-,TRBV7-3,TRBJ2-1,TGTGCCAGCAGCTTAGTCGTGGGACAGTACAATGAGCAGTTCTTC,CASSLVVGQYNEQFF
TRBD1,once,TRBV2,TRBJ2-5,TGTGCCAGCAGTCCCTTAATGGGACAGGTCCAAGAGACCCAGTACTTC,CASSPLMGQVQETQYF
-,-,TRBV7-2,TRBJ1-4,TGTGCCAGCAGCTACGGTGCACAGTCCCCCAATGAAAAACTGTTTTTT,CASSYGAQSPNEKLFF
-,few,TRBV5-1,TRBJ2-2,TGCGCCAGCAGCTTGGGCCTCAGGTCGACCACCGGGGAGCTGTTTTTT,CASSLGLRSTTGELFF
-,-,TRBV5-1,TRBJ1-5,TGCGCCAGCAGCTTGGATGGGCAGAATCAGCCCCAGCATTTT,CASSLDGQNQPQHF
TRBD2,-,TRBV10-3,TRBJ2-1,TGTGCCATCAGTGAAGGACTAGCGGGAGAGGTGTACAATGAGCAGTTCTTC,CAISEGLAGEVYNEQFF
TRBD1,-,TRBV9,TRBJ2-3,TGTGCCAGCAGCGTCGACAGGGCCACAGATACGCAGTATTTT,CASSVDRATDTQYF
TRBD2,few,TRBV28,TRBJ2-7,TGTGCCAGCAGTTTTTACACTGCTAGCGGGCTGAACTACGAGCAGTACTTC,CASSFYTASGLNYEQYF
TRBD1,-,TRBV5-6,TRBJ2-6,TGTGCCAGCAGCTTGTCGACAGGGGGCGCTGGGGCCAACGTCCTGACTTTC,CASSLSTGGAGANVLTF
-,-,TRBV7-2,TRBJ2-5,TGTGCCAGCAGAGTTAGCGGAGGTAGAGAGACCCAGTACTTC,CASRVSGGRETQYF
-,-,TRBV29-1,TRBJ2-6,TGCAGCGTTGACAGGGTACGAATTTCTGGGGCCAACGTCCTGACTTTC,CSVDRVRISGANVLTF
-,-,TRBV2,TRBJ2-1,TGTGCCAGCAGTGACGGGTTGGGAGACAATGAGCAGTTCTTC,CASSDGLGDNEQFF
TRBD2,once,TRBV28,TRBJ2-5,TGTGCCAGCAGTTGGGGGTACGGGAGGGCCATCCCTCAAGAGACCCAGTACTTC,CASSWGYGRAIPQETQYF
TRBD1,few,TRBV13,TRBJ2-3,TGTGCCAGCAGCTTAGGCAAGGGGGCAGGGGGCCCCCTGGGGACAGATACGCAGTATTTT,CASSLGKGAGGPLGTDTQYF
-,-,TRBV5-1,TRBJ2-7,TGCGCCAGCCACACCGGGACTGGTTCCTACGAGCAGTACTTC,CASHTGTGSYEQYF
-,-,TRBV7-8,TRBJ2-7,TGTGCCAGCAGCTTAGTTCGCGCCCCCCAAGTCCGATCCTACGAGCAGTACTTC,CASSLVRAPQVRSYEQYF
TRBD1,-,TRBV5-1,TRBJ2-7,TGCGCCAGCAGCCCATCTACAGGGGCCCTCGTCCACGAGCAGTACTTC,CASSPSTGALVHEQYF
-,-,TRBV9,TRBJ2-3,TGTGCCAGCAGCGTAGGGTCGGGACACAGCACAGATACGCAGTATTTT,CASSVGSGHSTDTQYF
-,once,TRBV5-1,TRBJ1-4,TGCGCCAGCAGCTTGGCAGGTGACTACGCAACTAATGAAAAACTGTTTTTT,CASSLAGDYATNEKLFF
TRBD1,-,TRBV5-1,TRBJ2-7,TGCGCCAGCAGCCGTTCGACAGGGGACTCCTACGAGCAGTACTTC,CASSRSTGDSYEQYF
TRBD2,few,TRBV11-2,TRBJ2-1,TGTGCCAGCAGCGGAAGGACTAGCGGGAGAATTAATCCGTTCTTC,CASSGRTSGRINPFF
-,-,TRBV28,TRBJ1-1,TGTGCCAGCAGTGGGACACCCAACACTGAAGCTTTCTTT,CASSGTPNTEAFF
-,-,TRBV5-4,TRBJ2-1,TGTGCCAGCAGCTTCACTCACTACAATGAGCAGTTCTTC,CASSFTHYNEQFF
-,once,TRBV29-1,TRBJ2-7,TGCAGCGTTGCAACACAGGGCGGGCAGTACTTC,CSVATQGGQYF
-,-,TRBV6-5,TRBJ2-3,TGTGCCAGCAGTTATGGACGGGGGAGCACAGATACGCAGTATTTT,CASSYGRGSTDTQYF
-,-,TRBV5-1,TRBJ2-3,TGCGCCAGCAGCTTGTCACTAGCCACAGATACGCAGTATTTT,CASSLSLATDTQYF
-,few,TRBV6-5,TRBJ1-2,TGTGCCAGCAGTTACCTTAACTATGGCTACACCTTC,CASSYLNYGYTF
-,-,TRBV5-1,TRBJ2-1,TGCGCCAGCAGCTTGGAGAGCGGAGAATACAATGAGCAGTTCTTC,CASSLESGEYNEQFF
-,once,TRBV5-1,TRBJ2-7,TGCGCCAGCAGCTACTCATCATTACAGGGAACTACCTACGAGCAGTACTTC,CASSYSSLQGTTYEQYF
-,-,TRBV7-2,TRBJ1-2,TGTGCCAGCAGCTTTCCCAGGTTCCAGGGGAACTATGGCTACACCTTC,CASSFPRFQGNYGYTF
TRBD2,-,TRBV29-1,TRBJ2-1,TGCAGCGTTGGCTCTCTAGCGGGAGAGGGCCTGCAGTTCTTC,CSVGSLAGEGLQFF
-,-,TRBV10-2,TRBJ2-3,TGCGCCAGCAGTGAGATAGTAGCTTCTAGCACAGATACGCAGTATTTT,CASSEIVASSTDTQYF
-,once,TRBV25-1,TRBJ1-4,TGTGCCAGCAGGAGTATGAATGAAAAACTGTTTTTT,CASRSMNEKLFF
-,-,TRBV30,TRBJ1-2,TGTGCCTCTCCGGGGTCTAACTATGGCTACACCTTC,CASPGSNYGYTF
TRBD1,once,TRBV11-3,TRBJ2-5,TGTGCCAGCAGCTCAAGGACAGGTGTAAGGGAGACCCAGTACTTC,CASSSRTGVRETQYF
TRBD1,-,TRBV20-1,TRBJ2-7,TGCAGTGCTCAAAACAGGGGGCAGTACTTC,CSAQNRGQYF
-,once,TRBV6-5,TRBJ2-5,TGTGCCAGCAGTTACCGTGGGACGCGCGGGATGGAGACCCAGTACTTC,CASSYRGTRGMETQYF
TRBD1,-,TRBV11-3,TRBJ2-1,TGTGCCAGCAGCATGGGACAGGGTTCCTACAATGAGCAGTTCTTC,CASSMGQGSYNEQFF
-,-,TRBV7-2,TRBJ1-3,TGTGCCAGCAGCTTACGGGGGGATGTGAACACCATATATTTT,CASSLRGDVNTIYF
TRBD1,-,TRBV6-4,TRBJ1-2,TGTGCCAGCAGGGCAACCCCGGGACAGGGGACCTATGGCTACACCTTC,CASRATPGQGTYGYTF
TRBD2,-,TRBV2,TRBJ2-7,TGTGCCAGCAGTTCAGGACTAGTTAACGAGCAGTACTTC,CASSSGLVNEQYF
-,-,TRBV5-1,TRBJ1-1,TGCGCCAGCAGCGCAGGCTTCGAGACTGAAGCTTTCTTT,CASSAGFETEAFF
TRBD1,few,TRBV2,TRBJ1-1,TGTGCCAGCAGTTCACAGGGGCCCAACACTGAAGCTTTCTTT,CASSSQGPNTEAFF
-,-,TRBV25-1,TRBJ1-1,TGTGCCAGCACCGCCGGGGTTGGGTACACTGAAGCTTTCTTT,CASTAGVGYTEAFF
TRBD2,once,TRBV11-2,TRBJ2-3,TGTGCCAGCAGCTTAGTCGGGTTTATAGCGGGAGGAGATACGCAGTATTTT,CASSLVGFIAGGDTQYF
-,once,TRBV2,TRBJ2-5,TGTGCCAGCAGTGAGTCCCGAGGTGGCGAGACCCAGTACTTC,CASSESRGGETQYF